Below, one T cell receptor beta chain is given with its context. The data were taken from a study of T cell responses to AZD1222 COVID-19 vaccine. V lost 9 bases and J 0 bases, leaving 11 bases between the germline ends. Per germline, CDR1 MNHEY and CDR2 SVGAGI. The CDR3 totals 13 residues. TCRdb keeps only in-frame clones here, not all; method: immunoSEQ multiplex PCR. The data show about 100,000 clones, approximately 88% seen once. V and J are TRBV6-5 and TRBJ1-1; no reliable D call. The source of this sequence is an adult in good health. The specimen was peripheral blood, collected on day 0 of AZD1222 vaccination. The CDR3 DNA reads TGTGCCAGTCTGGGGTACTTGAACACTGAAGCTTTCTTT. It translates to CASLGYLNTEAFF.